This is a list of T cell receptor beta chains from one sample in a study of early T cells in non-severe SARS-CoV-2 infection. MiXCR, run by TCRdb on the 5' RACE reads, gives a single entry per CDR3 protein. The table has 85,000 to 100,000 distinct CDR3 sequences, less than 15% seen once; the top ten hold around 2%. Material for sequencing was whole blood. These receptors all come from an adult who was a healthcare worker with PCR-confirmed SARS-CoV-2 infection or an uninfected control (not recorded which). CDR3s include the opening cysteine and the closing phenylalanine or tryptophan. A D gene is named only where the DNA matches it firmly. Not all rows give a size; the values are once, few, many and, for expanded clones, a class.

TRBV4-1	few	-	TRBJ2-2	TGCGCCAGCAGCCAAGCTTTAGGGCCCACCGGGGAGCTGTTTTTT	CASSQALGPTGELFF
TRBV13	-	TRBD1	TRBJ1-6	TGTGCCAGCAGCTTACGGCAGGGGGCTAACTCACCCCTCCACTTT	CASSLRQGANSPLHF
TRBV6-2/TRBV6-3	-	-	TRBJ2-1	TGTGCCAGCAGTTACAAAACTACCCTCCCCTACAATGAGCAGTTCTTC	CASSYKTTLPYNEQFF
TRBV4-1	-	TRBD2	TRBJ2-5	TGCGCCAGCAGCCCGGGACTACTACAAGGGACCCAGTACTTC	CASSPGLLQGTQYF
TRBV11-1	many	-	TRBJ2-1	TGTGCCAGCAGCTTAGGTCCTAGCTCCTACAATGAGCAGTTCTTC	CASSLGPSSYNEQFF
TRBV6-2/TRBV6-3	many	-	TRBJ1-5	TGTGCCAGCAGTCTCAGGGGTGGTCAGCCCCAGCATTTT	CASSLRGGQPQHF
TRBV28	few	-	TRBJ2-7	TGTGCCAGCAGTTTCGGGCCTGCATACGAGCAGTACTTC	CASSFGPAYEQYF
TRBV3-1	many	TRBD1	TRBJ2-5	TGTGCCAGCAGCCTTCAGACAGGGGGCGGAGAGACCCAGTACTTC	CASSLQTGGGETQYF
TRBV13	-	-	TRBJ2-7	TGTGCCAGCAGCCGAGATGGGTCTAAGAACTACGAGCAGTACTTC	CASSRDGSKNYEQYF
TRBV2	few	-	TRBJ2-3	TGTGCCAGCAGTCGGCGGGGGCGCTCAGATACGCAGTATTTT	CASSRRGRSDTQYF
TRBV7-2	many	-	TRBJ2-1	TGTGCCAGCAGCCCTTCGGGGGGCGGATACAATGAGCAGTTCTTC	CASSPSGGGYNEQFF
TRBV15	many	-	TRBJ2-7	TGTGCCACCAGCAGAGGCCCCCAATACGAGCAGTACTTC	CATSRGPQYEQYF
TRBV24-1	few	-	TRBJ1-5	TGTGCCACCAGTAGGTACAGCAATCAGCCCCAGCATTTT	CATSRYSNQPQHF
TRBV29-1	-	-	TRBJ2-3	TGCAGCGTTGATGGAAGCACAGATACGCAGTATTTT	CSVDGSTDTQYF
TRBV2	many	-	TRBJ2-1	TGTGCCAGCCGGGGGCTCTCCTACAATGAGCAGTTCTTC	CASRGLSYNEQFF
TRBV6-2/TRBV6-3	few	-	TRBJ1-1	TGTGCCAGCAGTTATGGACGCCAGGAAGCTTTCTTT	CASSYGRQEAFF
TRBV4-3	-	TRBD2	TRBJ2-7	TGCGCCAGCAGCCAGCTACTAGCGGGGGACGAGCAGTACTTC	CASSQLLAGDEQYF
TRBV7-2	-	-	TRBJ1-2	TGTGCCAGCAGCTCCGGAGGACTGGGGGCAGTTGGCGGCTACACCTTC	CASSSGGLGAVGGYTF
TRBV20-1	many	-	TRBJ1-5	TGCAGTGCTAGCGAGGGGAGCAATCAGCCCCAGCATTTT	CSASEGSNQPQHF
TRBV18	many	TRBD1	TRBJ2-2	TGTGCCAGCTCCCCGGACAGGCGGCTGTTTTTT	CASSPDRRLFF
TRBV5-1	few	TRBD1	TRBJ2-5	TGCGCCAGCAGCTTACGGTCCAGGACAGGCACGGAGATGGGAAAGACCCAGTACTTC	CASSLRSRTGTEMGKTQYF
TRBV7-9	many	-	TRBJ1-1	TGTGCCAGCAGCTTAGACCGGTATTCTGAAGCTTTCTTT	CASSLDRYSEAFF
TRBV5-4	many	-	TRBJ2-5	TGTGCCAGCAGCCACATCCAAGAGACCCAGTACTTC	CASSHIQETQYF
TRBV13	many	-	TRBJ1-4	TGTGCCAGCAGCCGTGATGCGCAAAATGAAAAACTGTTTTTT	CASSRDAQNEKLFF
TRBV6-2/TRBV6-3	-	TRBD1	TRBJ2-7	TGTGCCAGCAGTTACCTGGACAGGGGTAATTACGAGCAGTACTTC	CASSYLDRGNYEQYF
TRBV11-2	-	-	TRBJ1-6	TGTGCCAGCAGCAGACCCTTGGGAAATTCACCCCTCCACTTT	CASSRPLGNSPLHF
TRBV27	-	TRBD2	TRBJ2-1	TGTGCCAGCAGTTTATCTGTTAGCGGGGCCAATGAGCAGTTCTTC	CASSLSVSGANEQFF
TRBV4-2	many	-	TRBJ1-2	TGTGCCAGCAGCCAAGATCACACAGGTAGAACCTACACCTTC	CASSQDHTGRTYTF
TRBV24-1	-	-	TRBJ2-1	TGTGCCACCAGTGATAACAGGATTTACAATGAGCAGTTCTTC	CATSDNRIYNEQFF
TRBV7-3	few	-	TRBJ2-3	TGTGCCAGCAGCCCCACGAACCGGGAAGATACGCAGTATTTT	CASSPTNREDTQYF
TRBV5-1	many	-	TRBJ2-2	TGCGCCAGCAGCGATGCTCAGGGTTACACCGGGGAGCTGTTTTTT	CASSDAQGYTGELFF
TRBV12-5	many	TRBD1	TRBJ1-2	TGTGCTAGTGGTTTGAATCTTCGGACAGGGAAAATGTATGGCTACACCTTC	CASGLNLRTGKMYGYTF
TRBV29-1	many	TRBD1	TRBJ1-2	TGCAGCGTTGACAGGGGGCATGATGGCTACACCTTC	CSVDRGHDGYTF
TRBV20-1	many	TRBD1	TRBJ1-2	TGCAGTGCCGCCTCAGGGGACAGGGGGGACTATGGCTACACCTTC	CSAASGDRGDYGYTF
TRBV20-1	many	-	TRBJ2-3	TGCAGTGCTAGAAAGGGGACGACGGGGCAGTATTTT	CSARKGTTGQYF
TRBV3-1	many	-	TRBJ2-4	TGTGCCAGCAGCCAAGAAGGGGAGAAAAACATTCAGTACTTC	CASSQEGEKNIQYF
TRBV4-2	-	-	TRBJ1-1	TGTGCCAGCAGCCAAGATCTCGGGGTGGACACTGAAGCTTTCTTT	CASSQDLGVDTEAFF
TRBV29-1	many	TRBD1	TRBJ1-1	TGCAGCGTTGAAACCCCCGGACAGGGACCAACTGAAGCTTTCTTT	CSVETPGQGPTEAFF
TRBV7-2	many	TRBD1	TRBJ2-1	TGTGCCAGCAGCCAGAGGACCGGGACAGATTACAATGAGCAGTTCTTC	CASSQRTGTDYNEQFF
TRBV12-3/TRBV12-4	-	-	TRBJ2-7	TGTGCCAGCAGTTCCGGGGAAGATAGCGAGCAGTACTTC	CASSSGEDSEQYF
TRBV9	-	TRBD1	TRBJ1-6	TGTGCCAGCAGCGAGGGGACAGACTCACCCCTCCACTTT	CASSEGTDSPLHF
TRBV5-1	many	-	TRBJ2-7	TGCGCCAGCAGCTTGGACCGCTCCTACGAGCAGTACTTC	CASSLDRSYEQYF
TRBV4-3	-	-	TRBJ2-3	TGCGCCAGCAGCCAAGATGGACTAACCGGAGATACGCAGTATTTT	CASSQDGLTGDTQYF
TRBV24-1	many	-	TRBJ2-5	TGTGCCACCAGTGATCCTCGACACCCCGGGGAGACCCAGTACTTC	CATSDPRHPGETQYF
TRBV5-1	many	TRBD1	TRBJ1-1	TGCGCCAGCAGCTTCCTCCAGGGGGCGCTTGGGATCATGAACACTGAAGCTTTCTTT	CASSFLQGALGIMNTEAFF
TRBV4-1	few	-	TRBJ2-7	TGCGCCAGCAGCCAAGGGCCGGGGGCAGGGACTAAAGGCGAGCAGTACTTC	CASSQGPGAGTKGEQYF
TRBV7-9	-	-	TRBJ2-3	TGTGCCAGCAGCTTATTACGGGACTTAGGGACAGATACGCAGTATTTT	CASSLLRDLGTDTQYF
TRBV20-1	many	-	TRBJ2-2	TGCAGTGCTAGAACAGCGAACACCGGGGAGCTGTTTTTT	CSARTANTGELFF
TRBV7-2	-	TRBD2	TRBJ2-5	TGTGCCAGCAGCTCCGGTCACGGGGGGGAAGAGACCCAGTACTTC	CASSSGHGGEETQYF
TRBV28	few	-	TRBJ2-2	TGTGCCAGCAGTTGGGGCATACCGAACACCGGGGAGCTGTTTTTT	CASSWGIPNTGELFF
TRBV29-1	-	TRBD1	TRBJ2-7	TGCAGCGTTGAAGGGACAGGGGGCACCTACGAGCAGTACTTC	CSVEGTGGTYEQYF
TRBV18	-	TRBD1	TRBJ2-7	TGTGCCAGCTCATCCGACAGGGGCGCTACCTACGAGCAGTACTTC	CASSSDRGATYEQYF
TRBV11-2	few	TRBD1	TRBJ1-1	TGTGCCAGCAGCTTTACGACAGGGGGCGACACTGAAGCTTTCTTT	CASSFTTGGDTEAFF
TRBV24-1	many	-	TRBJ2-3	TGTGCCACCAGTGATTCAGTCTTCTCCACAGATACGCAGTATTTT	CATSDSVFSTDTQYF